Following are 7 T cell receptor beta chains from one sample sequenced in a study of T cells expressing NK-cell markers. TCRdb reprocessed the 5' RACE reads, with one entry per CDR3 protein and no DNA. In total, the table holds around 380,000 distinct CDR3 sequences. Material for sequencing was blood T cells: a sorted CD56 or NKG2C T cell subset, CD4+ or CD8+ T cells, or bulk PBMC T cells (not recorded which). The receptors here all came from a woman aged 45-59 years in good health.

The chain recombines TRBV7-9 with TRBJ2-7; TCRdb names TRBD2, which stays unverified in the absence of DNA. This CDR3 has 14 amino acids. The germline gives CDR1 SEHNR, CDR2 FQNEAQ (reference sequence). The CDR3 protein is CASSLAGREDEQYF. The full variable domain, in which reference TRBV7-9 and TRBJ2-7 provide the parts outside the CDR3, is DTGVSQNPRHKITKRGQNVTFRCDPISEHNRLYWYRQTLGQGPEFLTYFQNEAQLEKSRLLSDRFSAERPKGSFSTLEIQRTEQGDSAMYLCASSLAGREDEQYFGPGTRLTVT.

This chain links TRBV5-1 with TRBJ2-4; the TCRdb call, TRBD1, lacks DNA for checking. Germline lookup yields CDR1 SGHRS and CDR2 YFSETQ. The CDR3 is 13 amino acids. The CDR3 region is CASSPGQGHIQYF.

The chain carries TRBV4-1 and TRBJ1-2; the TCRdb D gene call, TRBD1, has no DNA to confirm it. This CDR3 spans 15 amino acids. Germline CDR1 MGHRA, CDR2 YSYEKL. The CDR3 protein is CASSQEGSRLYGYTF.

The chain employs TRBV12-5 and TRBJ2-3; TCRdb lists TRBD2, though no DNA is available to test this call. This CDR3 spans 17 amino acids. Per germline, CDR1 LGHNT and CDR2 FRNRAP. The CDR3: CASFESGAGGPLDTQYF.

The rearrangement links TRBV6-1 to TRBJ2-7; the D call from TCRdb, TRBD1, cannot be confirmed without DNA. The CDR3 contains 13 residues. Per the germline V gene, CDR1 is MNHNS and CDR2 is SASEGT. CDR3 in amino acids: CASTRGGPYEQYF.

This chain connects TRBV7-9 to TRBJ2-2; TCRdb picks TRBD2, but there is no DNA to check that call. The CDR3 is 16 residues long. Looked up from germline, CDR1 is SEHNR and CDR2 is FQNEAQ (reference sequence). CDR3 loop: CASFSGRAEATGELFF.

The chain combines TRBV27 with TRBJ2-3. This CDR3 is built from 17 residues. The V gene's germline CDR1 is MNHEY and CDR2 SMNVEV (reference sequence). The CDR3 region is CASSPVIGWPSTDTQYF.